This T cell receptor beta chain is from a study of Graves' ophthalmopathy and Graves' hyperthyroidism. New diagnoses, under 2 months' duration, and ages 18 to 65 characterized the hyperthyroidism patients. None of the included patients had other autoimmune diseases, uncontrolled infections, pregnancy or lactation, as these led to exclusion. Reliance was placed on clinical symptoms, serum thyroxine, TRAb, thyroid ultrasound and orbital computed tomography for diagnosis. This clonotype showed up many times. The sequenced template was RNA, covering the TCR beta CDR3 region. HTBI-primed first-round RT-PCR preceded second-round multiplex PCR. TCRdb independently ran MiXCR on the multiplex PCR reads; one entry per CDR3 protein. Seen here are about 550,000 distinct CDR3 sequences, under 45% observed once, and the top ten hold about 4.6%. The clonotype comes from an adult man with Graves' hyperthyroidism. Material for sequencing was peripheral blood or thyroid tissue (not recorded which).

The CDR3 sequence is CASSQRPGQGSGELFF. The CDR3 nucleotides are TGTGCCAGCAGCCAACGACCGGGACAGGGTTCCGGGGAGCTGTTTTTT. This chain connects TRBV7-8 to TRBJ2-2; TRBD1 aligns across 9 bases. Germline CDR1 is SGHVS and CDR2 is FQNEAQ. The V gene end was trimmed by 5 bases and the J gene end by 6 bases; junction bases not matched to a gene: 10. The CDR3 is 16 amino acids.